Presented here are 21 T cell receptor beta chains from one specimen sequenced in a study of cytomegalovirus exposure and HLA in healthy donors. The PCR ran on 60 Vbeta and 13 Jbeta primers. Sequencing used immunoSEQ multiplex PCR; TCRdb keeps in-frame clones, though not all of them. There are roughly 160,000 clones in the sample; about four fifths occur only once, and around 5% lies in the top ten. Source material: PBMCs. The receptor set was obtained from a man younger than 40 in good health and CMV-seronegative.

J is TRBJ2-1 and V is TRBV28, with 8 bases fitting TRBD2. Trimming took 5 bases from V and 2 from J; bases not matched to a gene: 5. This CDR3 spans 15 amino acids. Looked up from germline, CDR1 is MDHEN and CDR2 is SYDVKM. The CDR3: CASSPSGLAYNEQFF. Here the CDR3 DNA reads TGTGCCAGCAGTCCCTCGGGACTAGCCTACAATGAGCAGTTCTTC.

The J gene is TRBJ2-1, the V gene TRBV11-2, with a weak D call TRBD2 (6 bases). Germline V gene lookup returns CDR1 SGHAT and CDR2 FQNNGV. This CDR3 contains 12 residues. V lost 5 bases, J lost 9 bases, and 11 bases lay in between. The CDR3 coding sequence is TGTGCCAGCAGCCCTGGGGGGAGTGAGCAGTTCTTC. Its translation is CASSPGGSEQFF.

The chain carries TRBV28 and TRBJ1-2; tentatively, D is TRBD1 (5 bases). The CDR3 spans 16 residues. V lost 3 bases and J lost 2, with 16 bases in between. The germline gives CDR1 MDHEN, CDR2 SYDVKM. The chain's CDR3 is CASSLGQTFSNYGYTF. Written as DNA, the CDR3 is TGTGCCAGCAGTTTGGGGCAGACTTTCTCGAACTATGGCTACACCTTC.

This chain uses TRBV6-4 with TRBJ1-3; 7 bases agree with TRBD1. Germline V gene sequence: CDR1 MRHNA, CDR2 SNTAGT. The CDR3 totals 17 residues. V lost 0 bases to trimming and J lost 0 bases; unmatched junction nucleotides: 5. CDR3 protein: CASSDSGDSPSGNTIYF. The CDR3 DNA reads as TGTGCCAGCAGTGACTCGGGGGACAGTCCCTCTGGAAACACCATATATTTT.

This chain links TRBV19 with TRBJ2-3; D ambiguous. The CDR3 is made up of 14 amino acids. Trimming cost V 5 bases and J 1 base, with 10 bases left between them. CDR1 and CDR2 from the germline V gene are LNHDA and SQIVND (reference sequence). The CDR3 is CASSGSYRTDTQYF. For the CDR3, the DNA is TGTGCCAGTAGTGGTAGCTACCGCACAGATACGCAGTATTTT.

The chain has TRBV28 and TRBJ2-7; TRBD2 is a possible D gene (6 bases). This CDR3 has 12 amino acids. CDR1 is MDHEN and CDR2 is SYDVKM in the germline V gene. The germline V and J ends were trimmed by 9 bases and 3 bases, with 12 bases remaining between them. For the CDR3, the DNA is TGTGCCAGTTGCCGGGGGTTCTACGAGCAGTACTTC. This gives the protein CASCRGFYEQYF.

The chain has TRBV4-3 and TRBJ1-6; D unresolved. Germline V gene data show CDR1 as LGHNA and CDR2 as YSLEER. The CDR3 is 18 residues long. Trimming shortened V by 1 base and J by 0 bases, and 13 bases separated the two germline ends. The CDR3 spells CASSQVTQTSSYNSPLHF. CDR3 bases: TGCGCCAGCAGCCAAGTGACTCAGACGAGCTCCTATAATTCACCCCTCCACTTT.

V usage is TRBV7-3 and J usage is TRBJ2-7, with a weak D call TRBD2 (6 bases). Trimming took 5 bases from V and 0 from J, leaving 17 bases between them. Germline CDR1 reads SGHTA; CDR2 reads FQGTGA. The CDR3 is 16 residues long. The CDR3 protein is CASSAPGTSVSYEQYF. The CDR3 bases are TGTGCCAGCAGCGCTCCAGGGACTTCAGTCTCCTACGAGCAGTACTTC.

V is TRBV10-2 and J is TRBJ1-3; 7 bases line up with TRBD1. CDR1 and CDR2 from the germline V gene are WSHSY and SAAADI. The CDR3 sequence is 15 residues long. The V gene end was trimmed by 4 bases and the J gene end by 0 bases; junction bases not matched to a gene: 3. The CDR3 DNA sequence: TGCGCCAGCAGTGTGGGGACAGTCTCTGGAAACACCATATATTTT. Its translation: CASSVGTVSGNTIYF.

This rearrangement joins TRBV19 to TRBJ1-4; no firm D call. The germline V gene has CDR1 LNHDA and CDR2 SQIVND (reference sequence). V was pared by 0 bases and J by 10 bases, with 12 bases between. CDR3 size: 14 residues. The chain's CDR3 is CASSIDREVVKLFF. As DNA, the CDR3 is TGTGCCAGTAGTATAGATCGGGAGGTCGTAAAACTGTTTTTT.

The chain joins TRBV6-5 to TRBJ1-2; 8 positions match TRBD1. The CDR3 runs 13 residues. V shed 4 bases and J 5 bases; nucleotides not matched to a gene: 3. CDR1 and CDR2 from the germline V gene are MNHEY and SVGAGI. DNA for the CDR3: TGTGCCAGCAGTTTGGACAGGGTTTATGGCTACACCTTC. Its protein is CASSLDRVYGYTF.

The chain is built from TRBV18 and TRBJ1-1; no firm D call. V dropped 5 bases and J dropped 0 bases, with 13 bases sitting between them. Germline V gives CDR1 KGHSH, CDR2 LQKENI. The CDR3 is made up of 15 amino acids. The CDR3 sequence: CASSGGSPMNTEAFF. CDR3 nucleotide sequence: TGTGCCAGCTCAGGAGGGAGCCCTATGAACACTGAAGCTTTCTTT.

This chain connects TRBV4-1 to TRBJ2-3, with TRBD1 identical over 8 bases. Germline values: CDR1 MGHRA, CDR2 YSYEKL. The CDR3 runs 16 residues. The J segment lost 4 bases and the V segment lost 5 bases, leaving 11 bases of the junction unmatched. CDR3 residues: CASSLTGGSGSDTQYF. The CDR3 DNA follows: TGCGCCAGCAGCTTAACAGGGGGGTCGGGGTCAGATACGCAGTATTTT.

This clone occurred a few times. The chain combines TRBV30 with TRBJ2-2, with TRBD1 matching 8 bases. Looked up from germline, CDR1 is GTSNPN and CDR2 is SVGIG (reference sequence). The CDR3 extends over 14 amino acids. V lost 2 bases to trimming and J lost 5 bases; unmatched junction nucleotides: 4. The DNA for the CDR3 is TGTGCCTGGAGTCTCGACAGGGGTACCGGGGAGCTGTTTTTT. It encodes CAWSLDRGTGELFF.

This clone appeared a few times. Written as DNA, the CDR3 is TGCGCCAGCAGCCATGAAATGGAAGCGGGGGATGAGCAGTTCTTC. Protein product: CASSHEMEAGDEQFF. The V call is TRBV4-3, the J call TRBJ2-1; 8 bases are shared with TRBD2. V was pared by 3 bases and J by 8 bases, with 9 bases of the junction left unmatched. Germline-derived CDR1 and CDR2 are LGHNA and YSLEER. This CDR3 comprises 15 residues.

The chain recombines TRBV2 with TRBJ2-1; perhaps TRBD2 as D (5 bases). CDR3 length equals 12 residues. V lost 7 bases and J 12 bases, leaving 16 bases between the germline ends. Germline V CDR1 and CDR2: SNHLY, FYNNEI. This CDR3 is CASTFSAPGQFF. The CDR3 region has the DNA TGTGCCAGCACCTTTAGCGCCCCGGGGCAGTTCTTC.

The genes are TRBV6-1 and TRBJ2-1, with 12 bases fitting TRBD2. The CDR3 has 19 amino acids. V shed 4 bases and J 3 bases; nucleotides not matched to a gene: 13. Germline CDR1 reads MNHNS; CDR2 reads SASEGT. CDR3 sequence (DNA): TGTGCCAGCAGTGGTCAACTACTAGCGGGAGGACCTGTCTACAATGAGCAGTTCTTC. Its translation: CASSGQLLAGGPVYNEQFF.

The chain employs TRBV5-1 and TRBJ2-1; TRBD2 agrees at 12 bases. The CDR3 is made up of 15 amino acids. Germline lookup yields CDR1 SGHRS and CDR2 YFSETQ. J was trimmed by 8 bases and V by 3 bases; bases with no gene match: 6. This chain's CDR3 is CASSSGLAGTYEQFF. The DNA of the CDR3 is TGCGCCAGCAGCTCCGGACTAGCGGGAACCTATGAGCAGTTCTTC. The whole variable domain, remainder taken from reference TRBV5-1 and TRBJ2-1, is KAGVTQTPRYLIKTRGQQVTLSCSPISGHRSVSWYQQTPGQGLQFLFEYFSETQRNKGNFPGRFSGRQFSNSRSEMNVSTLELGDSALYLCASSSGLAGTYEQFFGPGTRLTVL.

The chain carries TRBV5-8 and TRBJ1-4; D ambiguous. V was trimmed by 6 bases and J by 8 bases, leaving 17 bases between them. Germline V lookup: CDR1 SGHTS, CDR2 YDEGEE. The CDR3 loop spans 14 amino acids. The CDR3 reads CASTKQIIIEKLFF. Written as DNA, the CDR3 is TGTGCCAGCACAAAACAGATAATCATCGAAAAACTGTTTTTT. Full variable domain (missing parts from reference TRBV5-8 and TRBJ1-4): EAGVTQSPTHLIKTRGQQATLRCSPISGHTSVYWYQQALGLGLQFLLWYDEGEERNRGNFPPRFSGRQFPNYSSELNVNALELEDSALYLCASTKQIIIEKLFFGSGTQLSVL.

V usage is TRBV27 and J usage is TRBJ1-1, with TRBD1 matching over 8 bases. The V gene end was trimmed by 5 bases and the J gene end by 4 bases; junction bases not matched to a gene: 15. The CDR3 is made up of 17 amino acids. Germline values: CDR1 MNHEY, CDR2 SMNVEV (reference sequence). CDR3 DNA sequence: TGTGCCAGCAGTCCTATCGAGGTACAGGGGGTGGGCACTGAAGCTTTCTTT. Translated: CASSPIEVQGVGTEAFF.

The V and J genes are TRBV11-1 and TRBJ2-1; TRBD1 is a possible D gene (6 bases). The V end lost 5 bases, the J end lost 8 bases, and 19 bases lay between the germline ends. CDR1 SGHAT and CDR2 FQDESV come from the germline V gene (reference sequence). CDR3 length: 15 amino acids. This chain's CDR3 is CASSLPRGGTDEQFF. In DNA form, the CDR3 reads TGTGCCAGCAGCCTCCCCAGGGGTGGGACCGATGAGCAGTTCTTC.